This paragraph reports one T cell receptor (beta chain). Its antigen is undetermined. This sample stems from a study of human T cells and chemical hapten exposure. Study overall: Sensitization used 2% DPC on approximately 2 cm by approximately 2 cm upper inner arm skin. Patch tests put 0.01% DPC on the upper back, read at 6 days.

Whole-study findings and limits: After DPC sensitization, TCRs above 1 in 1000 frequency showed no change.

The CDR3 covers 15 residues. Germline V gives CDR1 MNHNY, CDR2 SVGAGI (reference sequence). Deletions cut 5 bases from V and 4 bases from J, with 15 bases between. In the original processing: A per-sample median of about 95,000 TCRs was observed, with counts ranging from roughly 20,000 to 690,600. TCRdb re-derived calls from the RACE reads in MiXCR, one entry per CDR3 protein. TCRdb, not the authors, supplied the V and J calls. The sample has around 380,000 distinct CDR3 sequences, around 4.8% seen once. The time point denotes: patch test 1, 2 weeks after DPC sensitization. Noted treatment: therapeutic diphenylcyclopropenone sensitization with weekly scalp DPC.

The specimen comprised whole blood, sampled in connection with sensitization to the hapten diphenylcyclopropenone (DPC). The chain has TRBV6-6 and TRBJ1-5; TRBD1 might be the D (5 bases). The origin of this receptor is a woman aged 45-59 years with alopecia areata. Some clones in this sample may be carry-over from other donors' samples. The CDR3 DNA is TGTGCCAGCAGTCCCAGGGCAGGCCAGAATCAGCCCCAGCATTTT. It codes for CASSPRAGQNQPQHF.